The TCR beta chain described here comes from a study of CD8+ T cells in alopecia areata (dated by TCRdb to 2016 to 2019). Turning to the overall study: The treated patients, all with moderate-to-severe alopecia areata, were enrolled in an open-label pilot trial of oral tofacitinib given at 5 to 10 mg twice daily. To study T cell clonal expansion in alopecia areata, the researchers applied high-throughput TCRbeta sequencing to both the C3H/HeJ mouse model and human patients. Scalp clonality was compared among normal scalp (n=4), patchy alopecia areata scalp (n=8), and alopecia totalis/universalis scalp (n=8). Patients received tofacitinib for 6 to 18 months and were then followed off drug for 6 months to check for delayed response and recurrence. Tofacitinib-treated patients had biopsies at baseline and at 4 and 24 weeks of treatment, with a later scalp biopsy in several patients. RNA was obtained with the PAXgene miRNA kit for fixed scalp, the miRNeasy kit for PBMCs, and the RNeasy kit for mouse skin. TCRbeta CDR3 regions were amplified by immunoSEQ multiplex PCR using 35 Vbeta forward and 13 Jbeta reverse primers. In humans, TCRbeta sequencing was performed on scalp tissue and on sorted CD4+ and CD8+ peripheral blood T cells from healthy controls and from patients with patchy or totalis/universalis alopecia areata.

CDR1 LGHNA and CDR2 YNFKEQ were looked up in the germline V gene. A distance of 9 bases separates the germline ends of V and J, which lose 0 bases and 3 bases respectively. The CDR3 runs 15 residues from the cysteine to the phenylalanine. The kept DNA is CDR3 alone, 45 bases in frame from the first base. Taken with the paper, the label for time point translates to: baseline before oral tofacitinib. From alopecia areata patients, peripheral blood was collected along with lesional scalp punch biopsies. PBMCs were separated by density centrifugation and stained for CD3, CD4 and CD8, after which CD4+ and CD8+ T cells were sorted on a FACSAria. The library relied on the immunoSEQ multiplex PCR assay. RNA was extracted from all samples and reverse transcribed into cDNA, which served as template for TCR sequencing. First-strand cDNA was synthesized with SuperScript III using a 2:1 mix of oligo-dT and random hexamers. Amplification bias was assessed with a synthetic immune receptor repertoire, and residual bias was removed computationally. The published analysis was carried out like this. After raw reads were preprocessed to remove errors, the CDR3 was defined following IMGT conventions as running from the conserved cysteine to phenylalanine. To get clonality, Shannon entropy was normalized by log2 of the number of productive unique TCRs and the result was subtracted from 1. CD4 or CD8 identity of scalp clones was inferred by cross-referencing scalp TCRbeta sequences with sorted blood CD4 and CD8 repertoires. The source is immuneACCESS, and TCRdb retained only in-frame sequences with V and J called. Part of the clones is not carried over; for the studies checked, unresolved V genes explain less than half of this, and the remainder is unexplained. V, J and clone size reflect that table, while D and trimming were determined from the DNA. In this sample the table shows 220,000 or so clones, around 62% of which occur a single time. 0.4% to 0.55% of the sample lies in the top ten.

This clone has only a few counts. The clone's antigen remains unknown. Base qualities are missing; no much larger clone stands one base away. Study-wide findings and limitations: Compared with normal scalp, lesional scalp had higher clonality and more expanded CD8+ clones, particularly in alopecia totalis/universalis, a pattern that suggests antigenic drive. Shared TCR sequences between patients were less evident than in mice, which may be partly attributable to HLA diversity in the patient population. Scalp TCR repertoire analysis is complicated because resident alphabeta T cells in normal human skin are also sequenced, whereas mouse skin is dominated by gammadelta T cells.

The sequence joins TRBV4-2 to TRBJ1-5, with TRBD1 tentatively as D gene (5 bases match). The source is a human donor with alopecia areata. The sequenced sample was CD4+ T cells sorted from blood, obtained at week 0. The DNA sequence is as follows: TGTGCCAGCAGCCAAGAGTCCAGGGCCAATCAGCCCCAGCATTTT. Its coded protein is CASSQESRANQPQHF.